This TCR beta chain comes out of a study of blood T cell repertoires in COVID-19. Study details: Acute-phase and convalescent COVID-19 samples originated in the United States, Italy and Spain. In each case, the material was cDNA or gDNA derived from T cells, B-cell-depleted T cells, or PBMCs.

This CDR3 spans 14 amino acids. Trimming at V came to 6 bases and at J to 5 bases, leaving 6 bases not matched to a gene. CDR1 and CDR2 from the germline V gene are KGHSH and LQKENI. Methods used by the authors: From reference gene primer amplification, estimates of nucleated cell counts were derived. TCRdb's table, derived via immunoSEQ multiplex PCR, lists solely in-frame clones and lacks some. V and J calls and clone size are copied from that table; D and trimming were computed from the DNA. The sample lists roughly 96,000 clones, 82% occurring once. The chain links TRBV18 to TRBJ2-7; TRBD2 matches 11 bases. The sequence was obtained from a man aged 80 or over with acute or convalescent COVID-19. Sequencing was carried out using peripheral blood. The CDR3, as DNA: TGTGCCAGCTCTCCTACTAGCGGGAGAAACGAGCAGTACTTC. It yields the protein CASSPTSGRNEQYF.